This TCR beta chain emerged from a study of human T cells and chemical hapten exposure. Unique molecular identifiers were affixed to discrete cDNA molecules within the library. TCRdb reanalysed the RACE reads using MiXCR and keeps one entry per CDR3 protein. The sample includes some 330,000 distinct CDR3 sequences, over 5% of them seen just once. The J segment lost 5 bases and the V segment lost 5 bases, leaving 10 bases of the junction unmatched. This CDR3 spans 16 amino acids. Time point given: pre-sensitization, week 0. Treatment denoted: therapeutic diphenylcyclopropenone sensitization with weekly scalp DPC. Blood collection happened ahead of applying each patch test.

V usage is TRBV12-3 or TRBV12-4 and J usage is TRBJ2-1, with TRBD2 matching over 9 bases. Sequenced here: whole blood, sampled in connection with sensitization to the hapten diphenylcyclopropenone (DPC). The TCR sequence derives from a woman between 18 and 30 years old with alopecia areata. Some clones in this sample may be carry-over from other donors' samples. The CDR3 DNA sequence: TGTGCCAGCAGTCCTGGGACTAGCCCTGTCCACAATGAGCAGTTCTTC. Translating gives CASSPGTSPVHNEQFF.